The 20 T cell receptor beta chains below come from one sample, sequenced in a study of T cell repertoires in cytomegalovirus infection. TCRdb re-analysed the reads in MiXCR, keeping a single row per CDR3 protein. The profile shows about 190,000 distinct CDR3 sequences, approximately 9.6% of them singletons. Input material: PBMCs. All receptors come from a human donor in good health (CMV status not recorded). Some clones in this sample may be carry-over from other donors' samples.

There are many counts of this clonotype. The chain has TRBV11-2 and TRBJ1-6, with 10 positions matching TRBD1. The junction had 7 bases not matched to a gene; V was cut back by 5 bases and J by 9 bases. CDR1 is SGHAT, CDR2 FQNNGV, per germline. The CDR3 length is 15 residues. Here the CDR3 reads CASSNAGTGVSPLHF. CDR3 nucleotides: TGTGCCAGCAGCAACGCCGGGACAGGGGTTTCACCCCTCCACTTT.

This clonotype was seen only a few times. The chain is built from TRBV4-3 and TRBJ2-7; no reliable D call. V dropped 0 bases and J dropped 4 bases, with 13 bases sitting between them. CDR3 length equals 15 residues. The V gene's germline CDR1 is LGHNA and CDR2 YSLEER. The CDR3, as DNA: TGCGCCAGCAGCCAAGATGTGTTTTCCGGGTACGAGCAGTACTTC. This encodes CASSQDVFSGYEQYF.

This clonotype was recorded a few times. This chain uses TRBV20-1 with TRBJ1-1, with D unclear. The germline V gene has CDR1 DFQATT and CDR2 SNEGSKA (reference sequence). The V and J ends lost 6 bases and 1 base respectively, with 12 bases between them. CDR3 length: 13 amino acids. As DNA, the CDR3 is TGCAGTGCCACCGATCGGACGAACACTGAAGCTTTCTTT. The encoded protein is CSATDRTNTEAFF.

This clonotype has a handful of counts. V gene TRBV6-2 or TRBV6-3 combines with J gene TRBJ2-1; 8 nucleotides agree with TRBD2. V shed 4 bases, J shed 6 bases, and the junction held 5 bases outside the gene matches. The CDR3 has 14 amino acids. CDR1 is MNHEY and CDR2 is SVGEGT in the germline V gene. CDR3 sequence (DNA): TGTGCCAGCAGTTGGACTAGCTTTCGCAATGAGCAGTTCTTC. Its translation is CASSWTSFRNEQFF.

This clonotype came up many times. The genes are TRBV7-9 and TRBJ1-5, with 7 bases identical to TRBD1. The CDR3 has 15 residues. The V segment lost 4 bases and the J segment 4 bases; nucleotides outside the gene matches: 7. Germline V gene lookup returns CDR1 SEHNR and CDR2 FQNEAQ (reference sequence). The CDR3 DNA sequence: TGTGCCAGCAGCTCAGGGGGATTAGGGAATCAGCCCCAGCATTTT. Translation gives CASSSGGLGNQPQHF.

The rearrangement links TRBV6-2 or TRBV6-3 to TRBJ1-4, with D hard to call. Germline lookup yields CDR1 MNHEY and CDR2 SVGEGT. Trimming cost V 6 bases and J 0 bases, with 11 bases left between them. This CDR3 comprises 15 residues. The CDR3 sequence is CASRPHDATNEKLFF. The DNA of the CDR3 is TGTGCCAGCAGACCACACGATGCAACTAATGAAAAACTGTTTTTT.

This clonotype was counted many times. The rearrangement links TRBV29-1 to TRBJ2-7; D is ambiguous. Trimming removed 4 bases from V and 4 bases from J, with 11 bases in between. This CDR3 comprises 12 residues. Germline lookup yields CDR1 SQVTM and CDR2 ANQGSEA. The CDR3 spells CSVVVTRYEQYF. CDR3 nucleotide sequence: TGCAGCGTTGTAGTGACGAGGTACGAGCAGTACTTC.

This clonotype was detected ten times or more. The CDR3 here is CASSAGGPDTQYF. CDR3 coding DNA: TGTGCCAGCAGCGCGGGAGGGCCAGATACGCAGTATTTT. The V gene is TRBV7-6, the J gene TRBJ2-3, with 9 positions matching TRBD2. The V segment lost 5 bases and the J segment 4 bases; nucleotides outside the gene matches: 1. The CDR3 extends over 13 amino acids. CDR1 is SGHVS, CDR2 FNYEAQ, per germline. The full variable domain, rest sourced from reference TRBV7-6 and TRBJ2-3, is GAGVSQSPRYKVTKRGQDVALRCDPISGHVSLYWYRQALGQGPEFLTYFNYEAQQDKSGLPNDRFSAERPEGSISTLTIQRTEQRDSAMYRCASSAGGPDTQYFGPGTRLTVL.

This clonotype was seen at least ten times. The chain's CDR3 is CATSDLHQGGVASSDTQYF. CDR3 in DNA: TGTGCCACCAGTGATTTGCATCAGGGGGGCGTCGCAAGTTCAGATACGCAGTATTTT. The gene calls are TRBV24-1 and TRBJ2-3; TRBD1 is a possible D gene (7 bases). This CDR3 has 19 amino acids. Looked up from germline, CDR1 is KGHDR and CDR2 is SFDVKD. V lost 0 bases, J lost 4 bases, and 22 bases lay in between.

V gene TRBV7-9 combines with J gene TRBJ1-3; no clear D gene. The germline V and J ends were trimmed by 4 bases and 0 bases, with 13 bases remaining between them. Germline loops: CDR1 SEHNR, CDR2 FQNEAQ (reference sequence). The length of the CDR3 is 16 residues. The CDR3 bases are TGTGCCAGCAGCTCCGGACCCCGAGACTCTGGAAACACCATATATTTT. This codes for CASSSGPRDSGNTIYF.

The chain is built from TRBV7-3 and TRBJ2-6; no clear D gene. The V gene lost 2 bases and the J gene lost 0 bases, with 11 bases spanning the gap. Germline CDR1 and CDR2: SGHTA and FQGTGA. The CDR3 extends over 17 amino acids. CDR3 in amino acids: CASSLSGPTSGANVLTF. The CDR3 DNA follows: TGTGCCAGCAGCTTATCTGGCCCTACCTCTGGGGCCAACGTCCTGACTTTC.

In its sample, this clonotype was seen many times. The chain couples TRBV6-4 to TRBJ2-2; D perhaps matches TRBD1 (6 bases). Germline values: CDR1 MRHNA, CDR2 SNTAGT. V was clipped by 3 bases and J by 2 bases, with 10 bases between them. The CDR3 length is 15 residues. CDR3 residues: CASSEEGTNTGELFF. Here the CDR3 DNA reads TGTGCCAGCAGTGAAGAGGGGACAAACACCGGGGAGCTGTTTTTT.

This clonotype was seen a handful of times. This rearrangement joins TRBV20-1 to TRBJ2-5; 10 bases align to TRBD2. The CDR3 contains 15 residues. With V trimmed by 1 base and J by 3 bases, 5 bases remained unmatched. From germline, CDR1 is DFQATT and CDR2 SNEGSKA (reference sequence). CDR3 amino acids: CSARVTSGREETQYF. CDR3 sequence (DNA): TGCAGTGCTAGAGTGACTAGCGGGCGGGAAGAGACCCAGTACTTC.

The table lists this clonotype with a few counts. The chain is built from TRBV24-1 and TRBJ2-1, with TRBD2 matching over 10 bases. Looked up from germline, CDR1 is KGHDR and CDR2 is SFDVKD. V shed 3 bases, J shed 9 bases, and the junction held 10 bases outside the gene matches. The CDR3 spans 16 residues. The CDR3 protein is CATSDDPGTSEGEQFF. For the CDR3, the DNA is TGTGCCACCAGTGATGATCCCGGGACTAGCGAAGGTGAGCAGTTCTTC.

This clonotype occurred many times. The DNA of the CDR3 is TGTGCCAGCAGCCCCCGGGCCGGCGAGACCCAGTACTTC. It translates to CASSPRAGETQYF. J is TRBJ2-5 and V is TRBV7-2; D is undetermined. CDR1 SGHTA and CDR2 FQGNSA come from the germline V gene. The ends were cut back, 5 bases at V and 5 bases at J, with 12 bases in the middle. The CDR3 covers 13 residues.

V is TRBV20-1 and J is TRBJ1-6; unclear D gene. The CDR3 loop spans 14 amino acids. V lost 1 base to trimming and J lost 10 bases, with 14 bases between them. Germline V gene data show CDR1 as DFQATT and CDR2 as SNEGSKA (reference sequence). As DNA, the CDR3 is TGCAGTGCTAGAGCCAGGATTGTCGGCTCACCCCTCCACTTT. Its translation: CSARARIVGSPLHF.

In this sample, this clonotype turned up many times. This sequence joins TRBV6-2 or TRBV6-3 and TRBJ1-1; D ambiguous. Germline V gene lookup returns CDR1 MNHEY and CDR2 SVGEGT. This CDR3 spans 15 amino acids. V was cut by 2 bases and J by 1 base, with 11 bases left in between. The CDR3 DNA reads as TGTGCCAGCAGTTACGGGGTCATAGGGAACACTGAAGCTTTCTTT. Translated, it gives CASSYGVIGNTEAFF.

This clonotype was picked up many times. The chain recombines TRBV28 with TRBJ1-2, with a weak D call TRBD1 (6 bases). Trimming removed 6 bases from V and 2 bases from J, with 10 bases in between. The germline V gene has CDR1 MDHEN and CDR2 SYDVKM. This CDR3 contains 13 residues. The CDR3: CASSIGGNYGYTF. CDR3 DNA sequence: TGTGCCAGCAGCATAGGGGGGAACTATGGCTACACCTTC.

At least ten counts were recorded for this clonotype. CDR3: CATSDLASSYNEQFF. The DNA of the CDR3 is TGTGCCACCAGTGATCTAGCGAGCTCCTACAATGAGCAGTTCTTC. The genes are TRBV24-1 and TRBJ2-1, with D maybe TRBD2 (6 bases). The CDR3 length is 15 residues. In germline, CDR1 is KGHDR, CDR2 SFDVKD. V was trimmed by 3 bases and J by 0 bases, leaving 8 bases between them.

This clonotype was seen ten or more times. The rearrangement links TRBV7-6 to TRBJ2-5; 7 bases agree with TRBD2. Germline V gene lookup returns CDR1 SGHVS and CDR2 FNYEAQ. The V segment lost 5 bases and the J segment 2 bases; nucleotides outside the gene matches: 8. CDR3 length equals 15 residues. CDR3 bases: TGTGCCAGCAGCACGTCCGGGACTATTCAAGAGACCCAGTACTTC. Translating it yields CASSTSGTIQETQYF.